One sample yielded the 16 T cell receptor beta chains listed below, sequenced in a study of naive and memory T cell subsets (TCRdb year 2017). The paper as a whole reports these results and caveats: Naive repertoires, especially CD8, contained a few larger clonotypes, possibly memory cells re-expressing CD45RA.

The library was generated by UMI-ligation and nested PCR. Instrument used: Illumina MiSeq. The beta constant-region primer was an equimolar mix of two oligonucleotides covering both TRBC1 and TRBC2. Four rounds of PCR, combining the SP2 primer with nested alpha and beta constant-region primers, were used to amplify the ligated cDNA. TCRdb cleaned the public reads at Q25 with fastp, built clones with MiXCR and kept in-frame beta chains. Identical CDR3 protein sequences are pooled into one entry, listed with their most common genes and DNA. The sample records 140,000 to 150,000 distinct CDR3 sequences, approximately 22% of which are singletons. The ten top clones hold 0.095% to 0.12% of the sample. No antigen is known for these receptors. The source material was naive CD4+ T cells from blood. According to the study, the label for this sample's cell subset or site signals: naive T cells, CD45RA high CD27+. These TCRs come from a human donor in good health.

This clonotype came up many times. The J gene is TRBJ1-1, the V gene TRBV27; no clear D gene. Trimming took 6 bases from V and 2 from J, leaving 10 bases between them. This CDR3 is 13 amino acids long. Per the germline V gene, CDR1 is MNHEY and CDR2 is SMNVEV (reference sequence). DNA of the CDR3: TGTGCCAGCAGCTTTAGGGAAAACACTGAAGCTTTCTTT. It encodes CASSFRENTEAFF.

This clonotype was found many times. The CDR3 DNA follows: TGCGCCAGCAGTGAGCAGTACGCCTACTACGAGCAGTACTTC. Protein product: CASSEQYAYYEQYF. The chain employs TRBV10-1 and TRBJ2-7; no clear D. The CDR3 runs 14 residues. Looked up from germline, CDR1 is WNHNN and CDR2 is SYGVQD (reference sequence). V was trimmed by 2 bases and J by 3 bases, leaving 11 bases between them.

This clonotype was found a few times. The CDR3 here is CASRSTGTTEAFF. CDR3 coding DNA: TGTGCCAGCAGATCGACAGGGACCACTGAAGCTTTCTTT. The rearrangement uses TRBV28 and TRBJ1-1, with TRBD1 identical over 7 bases. This CDR3 has 13 residues. Looked up from germline, CDR1 is MDHEN and CDR2 is SYDVKM. The V segment lost 6 bases and the J segment 4 bases; nucleotides outside the gene matches: 5.

This chain joins TRBV6-5 and TRBJ2-1; 7 bases fit TRBD1. The CDR3 extends over 16 amino acids. V lost 6 bases to trimming and J lost 0 bases; unmatched junction nucleotides: 8. Looked up from germline, CDR1 is MNHEY and CDR2 is SVGAGI. The DNA for the CDR3 is TGTGCCAGCAGGGAATCTGGGACAGCCTCCTACAATGAGCAGTTCTTC. Translated, it gives CASRESGTASYNEQFF.

This clonotype was detected only a few times. The V call is TRBV6-5, the J call TRBJ1-2; D is uncertain. The CDR3 runs to 13 residues. CDR1 is MNHEY, CDR2 SVGAGI, per germline. V lost 6 bases and J 0 bases, leaving 8 bases between the germline ends. The CDR3 reads CASSKDSNYGYTF. DNA of the CDR3: TGTGCCAGCAGCAAAGATTCTAACTATGGCTACACCTTC.

The chain combines TRBV27 with TRBJ2-6; no reliable D call. With 2 bases removed from V and 0 bases from J, the gap between germline ends came to 11 bases. Germline values: CDR1 MNHEY, CDR2 SMNVEV (reference sequence). The CDR3 length is 17 residues. The CDR3 region has the DNA TGTGCCAGCAGTTTAAACAGAGCAATCTCTGGGGCCAACGTCCTGACTTTC. The encoded protein is CASSLNRAISGANVLTF.

There are a few counts of this clonotype. The chain employs TRBV12-3 or TRBV12-4 and TRBJ1-2; 9 nucleotides line up with TRBD1. The CDR3 length is 14 residues. With V trimmed by 6 bases and J by 3 bases, 5 bases remained unmatched. In DNA form, the CDR3 reads TGTGCCAGCAGCGACAGGGGGAAGGACTATGGCTACACCTTC. It translates to CASSDRGKDYGYTF.

This sequence joins TRBV20-1 and TRBJ2-1, with TRBD2 matching over 9 bases. The CDR3 runs to 15 residues. Germline V gives CDR1 DFQATT, CDR2 SNEGSKA (reference sequence). The V segment lost 0 bases and the J segment 9 bases; nucleotides outside the gene matches: 9. This CDR3 reads CSARDRIAGAVEQFF. The CDR3 DNA reads as TGCAGTGCTAGAGATCGCATAGCGGGAGCTGTTGAGCAGTTCTTC.

Here the CDR3 DNA reads TGTGCCAGCAGACGGCGGGAGAGGGGAGAGACCCAGTACTTC. Translated, it gives CASRRRERGETQYF. The chain recombines TRBV27 with TRBJ2-5; 7 bases are a match to TRBD2. Losses at the gene ends were 6 bases for V and 4 bases for J; bases not matched to a gene: 8. CDR1 is MNHEY and CDR2 is SMNVEV in the germline V gene (reference sequence). The CDR3 length is 14 residues.

This chain uses TRBV28 with TRBJ2-7, with 7 bases aligning to TRBD1. The CDR3 loop spans 15 amino acids. Losses at the gene ends were 6 bases for V and 2 bases for J; bases not matched to a gene: 10. From germline, CDR1 is MDHEN and CDR2 SYDVKM. The CDR3, as DNA: TGTGCCAGCAGAGTTGCCCAGGACAGGACCTACGAGCAGTACTTC. Its translation is CASRVAQDRTYEQYF. The full variable domain, in which reference TRBV28 and TRBJ2-7 provide the parts outside the CDR3, is DVKVTQSSRYLVKRTGEKVFLECVQDMDHENMFWYRQDPGLGLRLIYFSYDVKMKEKGDIPEGYSVSREKKERFSLILESASTNQTSMYLCASRVAQDRTYEQYFGPGTRLTVT.

The chain links TRBV4-2 to TRBJ1-5; D call uncertain. Deletions cut 0 bases from V and 3 bases from J, with 15 bases between. Per the germline V gene, CDR1 is LGHNA and CDR2 is YNFKEQ. There are 17 residues in the CDR3. CDR3 nucleotide sequence: TGTGCCAGCAGCCAAGAATCGGCCCAGCTATTCAATCAGCCCCAGCATTTT. It is translated as CASSQESAQLFNQPQHF.

This clonotype was seen a handful of times. J is TRBJ1-5 and V is TRBV2; 7 bases align to TRBD1. The CDR3 is 16 residues long. The V gene's germline CDR1 is SNHLY and CDR2 FYNNEI. With 5 bases clipped from V and 0 bases from J, the junction kept 7 bases outside the gene matches. In nucleotides, the CDR3 is TGTGCCAGCAGTTACAGGGGCTCGGGTAGCAATCAGCCCCAGCATTTT. Residues: CASSYRGSGSNQPQHF.

This clonotype has a handful of counts. The rearrangement joins TRBV6-5 to TRBJ2-4, with D maybe TRBD1 (6 bases). Trimming stripped 6 bases from V and 11 bases from J, with 17 bases between. The germline V gene has CDR1 MNHEY and CDR2 SVGAGI. This CDR3 contains 13 residues. CDR3 bases: TGTGCCAGCAGACCCGTAGGACAGAAACTTCAGTACTTC. Translation: CASRPVGQKLQYF.

The J gene is TRBJ1-1, the V gene TRBV28; D gene uncertain. The CDR3 length is 12 residues. V was trimmed by 3 bases and J by 5 bases, leaving 7 bases between them. Germline V gene sequence: CDR1 MDHEN, CDR2 SYDVKM. The CDR3 region is CASSFTGTEAFF. As DNA, the CDR3 is TGTGCCAGCAGTTTCACGGGGACTGAAGCTTTCTTT.

The gene calls are TRBV12-5 and TRBJ2-6; D is uncertain. Per the germline V gene, CDR1 is LGHNT and CDR2 is FRNRAP. V lost 6 bases to trimming and J lost 1 base, with 13 bases between them. This CDR3 contains 16 residues. CDR3: CASGNSGASGANVLTF. In DNA form, the CDR3 reads TGTGCTAGTGGAAACAGTGGAGCATCTGGGGCCAACGTCCTGACTTTC.

The CDR3 sequence: CASSLKTTGGDTEAFF. The CDR3 DNA sequence: TGTGCCAGCTCACTAAAAACGACAGGGGGTGACACTGAAGCTTTCTTT. V and J are TRBV18 and TRBJ1-1, with 9 bases that match TRBD1. This CDR3 has 16 amino acids. Per the germline V gene, CDR1 is KGHSH and CDR2 is LQKENI. The junction had 9 bases not matched to a gene; V was cut back by 4 bases and J by 3 bases.